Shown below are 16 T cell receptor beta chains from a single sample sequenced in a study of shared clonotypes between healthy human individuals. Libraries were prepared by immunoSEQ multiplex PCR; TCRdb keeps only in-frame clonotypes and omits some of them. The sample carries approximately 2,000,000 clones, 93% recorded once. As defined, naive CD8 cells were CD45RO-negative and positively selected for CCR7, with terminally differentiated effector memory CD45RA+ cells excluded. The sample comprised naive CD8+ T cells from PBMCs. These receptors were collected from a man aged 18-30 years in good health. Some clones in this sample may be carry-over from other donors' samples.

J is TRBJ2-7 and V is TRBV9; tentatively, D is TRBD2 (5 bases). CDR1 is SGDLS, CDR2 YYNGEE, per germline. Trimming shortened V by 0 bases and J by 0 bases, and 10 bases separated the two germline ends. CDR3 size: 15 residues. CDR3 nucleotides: TGTGCCAGCAGCGTAGCCCCGGGATTCTCCTACGAGCAGTACTTC. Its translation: CASSVAPGFSYEQYF.

The CDR3 DNA reads TGCGCCAGCAGCCCGGGACGGTTTAGCACAGATACGCAGTATTTT. Residues: CASSPGRFSTDTQYF. The chain carries TRBV5-1 and TRBJ2-3, with D perhaps being TRBD1 or TRBD2 (5 bases each). V gave up 4 bases and J gave up 0 bases, with 12 bases separating them. The CDR3 contains 15 residues. Germline V gene data show CDR1 as SGHRS and CDR2 as YFSETQ.

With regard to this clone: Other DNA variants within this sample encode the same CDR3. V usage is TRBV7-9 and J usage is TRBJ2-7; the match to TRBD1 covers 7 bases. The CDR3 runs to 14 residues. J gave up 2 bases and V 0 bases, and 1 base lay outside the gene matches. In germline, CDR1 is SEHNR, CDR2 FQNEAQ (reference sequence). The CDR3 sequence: CASSLAGQTYEQYF. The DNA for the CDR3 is TGTGCCAGCAGCTTAGCGGGACAGACCTACGAGCAGTACTTC.

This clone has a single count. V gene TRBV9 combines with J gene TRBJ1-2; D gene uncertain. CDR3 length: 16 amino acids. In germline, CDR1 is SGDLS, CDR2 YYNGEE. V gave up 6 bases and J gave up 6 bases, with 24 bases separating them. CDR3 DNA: TGTGCCAGCACTTCGGATGATGGGGTCCCCCGGGATGGCTACACCTTC. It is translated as CASTSDDGVPRDGYTF.

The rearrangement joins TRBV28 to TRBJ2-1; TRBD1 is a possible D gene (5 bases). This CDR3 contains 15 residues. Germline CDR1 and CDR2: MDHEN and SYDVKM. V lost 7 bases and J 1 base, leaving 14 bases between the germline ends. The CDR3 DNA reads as TGTGCCAGCAATGTAGGGGTAGGTTCCTACAATGAGCAGTTCTTC. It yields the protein CASNVGVGSYNEQFF.

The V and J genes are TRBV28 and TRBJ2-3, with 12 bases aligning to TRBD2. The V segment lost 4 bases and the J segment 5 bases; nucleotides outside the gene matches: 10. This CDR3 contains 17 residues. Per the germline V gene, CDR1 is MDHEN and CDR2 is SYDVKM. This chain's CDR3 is CASSSSASGRAVDTQYF. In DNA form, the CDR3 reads TGTGCCAGCAGTTCGTCGGCTAGCGGGAGGGCGGTAGATACGCAGTATTTT. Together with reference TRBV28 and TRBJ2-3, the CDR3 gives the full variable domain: DVKVTQSSRYLVKRTGEKVFLECVQDMDHENMFWYRQDPGLGLRLIYFSYDVKMKEKGDIPEGYSVSREKKERFSLILESASTNQTSMYLCASSSSASGRAVDTQYFGPGTRLTVL.

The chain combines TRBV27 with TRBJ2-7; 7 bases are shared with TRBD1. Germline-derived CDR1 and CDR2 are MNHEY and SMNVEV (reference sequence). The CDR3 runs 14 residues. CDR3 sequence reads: CASSGDRNSYEQYF. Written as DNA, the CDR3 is TGTGCTTCCAGTGGGGACAGAAACTCCTACGAGCAGTACTTC.

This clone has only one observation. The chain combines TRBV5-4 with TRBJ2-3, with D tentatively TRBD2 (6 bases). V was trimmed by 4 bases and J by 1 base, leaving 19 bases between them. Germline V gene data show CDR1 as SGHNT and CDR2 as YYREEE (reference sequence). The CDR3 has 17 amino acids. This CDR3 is CASSHRLDRYGTDTQYF. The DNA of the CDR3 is TGTGCCAGCAGCCACAGACTAGATCGATATGGCACAGATACGCAGTATTTT.

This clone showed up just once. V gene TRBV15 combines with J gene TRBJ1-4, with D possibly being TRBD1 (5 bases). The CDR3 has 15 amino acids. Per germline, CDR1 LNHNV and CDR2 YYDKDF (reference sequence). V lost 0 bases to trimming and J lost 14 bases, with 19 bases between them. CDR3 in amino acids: CATSRDYPGPTGLFF. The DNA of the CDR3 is TGTGCCACCAGCAGAGATTATCCGGGACCTACCGGGCTGTTTTTT. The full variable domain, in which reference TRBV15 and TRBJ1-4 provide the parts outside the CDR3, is DAMVIQNPRYQVTQFGKPVTLSCSQTLNHNVMYWYQQKSSQAPKLLFHYYDKDFNNEADTPDNFQSRRPNTSFCFLDIRSPGLGDTAMYLCATSRDYPGPTGLFFGSGTQLSVL.

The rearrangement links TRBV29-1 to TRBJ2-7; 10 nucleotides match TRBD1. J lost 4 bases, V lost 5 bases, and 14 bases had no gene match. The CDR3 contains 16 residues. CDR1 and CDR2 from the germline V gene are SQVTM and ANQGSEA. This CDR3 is CSVLPGQGREAYEQYF. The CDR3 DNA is TGCAGCGTTTTACCGGGACAGGGGAGGGAAGCGTACGAGCAGTACTTC.

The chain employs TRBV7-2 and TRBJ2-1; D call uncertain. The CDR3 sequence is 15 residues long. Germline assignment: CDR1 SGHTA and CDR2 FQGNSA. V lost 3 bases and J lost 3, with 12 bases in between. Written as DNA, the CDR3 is TGTGCCAGCAGCTTGCTCGACTCGAGCTACAATGAGCAGTTCTTC. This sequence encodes CASSLLDSSYNEQFF.

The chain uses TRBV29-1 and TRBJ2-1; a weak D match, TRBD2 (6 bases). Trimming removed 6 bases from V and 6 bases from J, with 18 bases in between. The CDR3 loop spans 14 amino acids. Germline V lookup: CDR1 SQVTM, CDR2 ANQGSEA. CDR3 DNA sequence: TGCAGCGTCGAGGCGCGGGGTGGAATCAATGAGCAGTTCTTC. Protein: CSVEARGGINEQFF.

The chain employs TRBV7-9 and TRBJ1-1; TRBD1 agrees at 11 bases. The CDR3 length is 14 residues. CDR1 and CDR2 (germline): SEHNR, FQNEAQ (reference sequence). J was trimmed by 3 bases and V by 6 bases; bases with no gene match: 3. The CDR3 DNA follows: TGTGCCAGCAGTCCGGGACAGGGGGACACTGAAGCTTTCTTT. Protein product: CASSPGQGDTEAFF.

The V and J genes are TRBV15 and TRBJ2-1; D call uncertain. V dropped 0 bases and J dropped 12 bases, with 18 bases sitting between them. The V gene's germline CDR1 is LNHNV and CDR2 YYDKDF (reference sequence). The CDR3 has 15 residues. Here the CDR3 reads CATSRDRELLPGQFF. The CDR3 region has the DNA TGTGCCACCAGCAGAGATCGTGAGTTACTTCCTGGGCAGTTCTTC.

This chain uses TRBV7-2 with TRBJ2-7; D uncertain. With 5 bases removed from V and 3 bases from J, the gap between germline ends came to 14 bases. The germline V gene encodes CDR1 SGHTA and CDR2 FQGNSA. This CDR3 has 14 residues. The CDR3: CASSTLPEVYEQYF. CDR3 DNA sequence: TGTGCCAGCAGCACACTTCCCGAGGTCTACGAGCAGTACTTC.

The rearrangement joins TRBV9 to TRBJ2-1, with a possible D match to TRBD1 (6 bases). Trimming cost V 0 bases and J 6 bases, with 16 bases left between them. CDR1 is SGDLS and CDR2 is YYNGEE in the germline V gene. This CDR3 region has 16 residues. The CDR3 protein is CASSVERTGWRNEQFF. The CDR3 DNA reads TGTGCCAGCAGCGTAGAGAGAACAGGGTGGCGCAATGAGCAGTTCTTC.